This passage covers 17 T cell receptor beta chains from one sample sequenced in a study of molecular identifiers for immune sequencing clone quantification. TCRdb re-analysed the PCR reads in MiXCR, keeping a single row per CDR3 protein. The sample records a few hundred thousand distinct CDR3 sequences, approximately 25% being singletons. Sequenced input: naive CD8+ T cells from blood, with Jurkat cell RNA spiked in. Subset: FACS-sorted CD8+CD4-CCR7+CD45RA+ naive T cells. The receptors stem from a human donor in good health. Some libraries in this study had Jurkat cell RNA spiked in.

This clonotype has at least ten counts. Here the CDR3 DNA reads TGTGCCAGCAGCTGGATGAACACTGAAGCTTTCTTT. Amino acid sequence: CASSWMNTEAFF. The rearrangement uses TRBV7-9 and TRBJ1-1; D remains unclear. The CDR3 is made up of 12 amino acids. Between the trimmed V and J ends, which lost 4 bases and 0 bases, there was a span of 3 bases. Germline CDR1 SEHNR, CDR2 FQNEAQ (reference sequence).

The chain carries TRBV2 and TRBJ1-2; 10 nucleotides line up with TRBD1. V dropped 4 bases and J dropped 0; count of bases not matched to a gene: 8. CDR3 length: 17 amino acids. Germline V gene lookup returns CDR1 SNHLY and CDR2 FYNNEI. The CDR3 spells CASSGDRGQPANYGYTF. CDR3 bases: TGTGCCAGCAGTGGGGACAGGGGACAACCTGCTAACTATGGCTACACCTTC.

This clonotype has just a few counts. The rearrangement joins TRBV2 to TRBJ1-3; TRBD1 matches 8 bases. The germline V gene has CDR1 SNHLY and CDR2 FYNNEI. The junction had 8 bases not matched to a gene; V was cut back by 5 bases and J by 2 bases. CDR3 length: 16 amino acids. CDR3: CASSPGQGATGNTIYF. The CDR3 nucleotides are TGTGCCAGCAGTCCCGGACAGGGTGCGACTGGAAACACCATATATTTT.

This clonotype appeared a few times. In DNA form, the CDR3 reads TGTGCCAGCAGCTCCTTAGCGGGGGGAAAAGAGACCCAGTACTTC. Its protein product is CASSSLAGGKETQYF. The chain recombines TRBV7-7 with TRBJ2-5; TRBD2 matches at 10 bases. The CDR3 covers 15 residues. Per germline, CDR1 SSHAT and CDR2 FNYEAQ (reference sequence). The V segment lost 4 bases and the J segment 3 bases; nucleotides outside the gene matches: 5. The whole variable domain, remainder taken from reference TRBV7-7 and TRBJ2-5, is GAGVSQSPRYKVTKRGQDVTLRCDPISSHATLYWYQQALGQGPEFLTYFNYEAQPDKSGLPSDRFSAERPEGSISTLTIQRTEQRDSAMYRCASSSLAGGKETQYFGPGTRLLVL.

This clonotype was seen a few times. The gene calls are TRBV4-1 and TRBJ2-3; 9 nucleotides line up with TRBD2. V dropped 2 bases and J dropped 5; count of bases not matched to a gene: 5. Germline V gives CDR1 MGHRA, CDR2 YSYEKL. This CDR3 is built from 15 residues. The CDR3 reads CASSQLQAGGDTQYF. Written as DNA, the CDR3 is TGCGCCAGCAGCCAACTCCAAGCGGGGGGAGATACGCAGTATTTT.

This sequence joins TRBV4-3 and TRBJ2-7; 9 bases match TRBD1. The trim removed 1 base at V and 0 bases at J, leaving 10 bases unmatched. CDR1 is LGHNA, CDR2 YSLEER, per germline. The CDR3 loop spans 18 amino acids. DNA of the CDR3: TGCGCCAGCAGCCAAGGGAGGACAGGGGACACGAGCTCCTACGAGCAGTACTTC. This codes for CASSQGRTGDTSSYEQYF.

Regarding this clonotype: A junction end diverges from the germline sequence, so it may reflect a read error. The V and J genes are TRBV7-6 and TRBJ2-3; D gene unclear. CDR1 is SGHVS, CDR2 FNYEAQ, per germline. The CDR3 is made up of 16 amino acids. CDR3 loop: CASSLVAAGYTDMQYF. The CDR3 DNA sequence: TGTGCCAGCAGCTTAGTGGCTGCCGGGTACACAGATATGCAGTATTTT.

The V and J genes are TRBV4-1 and TRBJ1-2; D not certain. With 0 bases removed from V and 4 bases from J, the gap between germline ends came to 12 bases. Per the germline V gene, CDR1 is MGHRA and CDR2 is YSYEKL. This CDR3 region has 15 residues. CDR3 nucleotides: TGCGCCAGCAGCCAAGATCCGCGAGGTACCTATGGCTACACCTTC. Translated, it gives CASSQDPRGTYGYTF.

The chain links TRBV12-3 or TRBV12-4 to TRBJ2-3; 11 nucleotides agree with TRBD2. Losses at the gene ends were 7 bases for V and 2 bases for J; bases not matched to a gene: 5. This CDR3 region has 15 residues. The CDR3 nucleotides are TGTGCCAGCACCGAACTAGCGGGGGTCACAGATACGCAGTATTTT. The encoded protein is CASTELAGVTDTQYF.

This clonotype has only a few counts. The chain employs TRBV10-3 and TRBJ2-3; maybe TRBD1 (5 bases). V was clipped by 6 bases and J by 0 bases, with 16 bases between them. The length of the CDR3 is 16 residues. The germline CDR1 and CDR2 sequences are ENHRY and SYGVKD. Written as DNA, the CDR3 is TGTGCCATCAGCCCGTGGGGTCAGGGAAGCACAGATACGCAGTATTTT. Amino acids: CAISPWGQGSTDTQYF.

To note about this clonotype: Possible read error: a much larger clone is one base away. The V and J genes are TRBV3-1 and TRBJ1-4; no clear D. The ends were cut back, 4 bases at V and 0 bases at J, with 9 bases in the middle. CDR3 size: 15 residues. Germline CDR1 reads LGHDT; CDR2 reads YNNKEL (reference sequence). This CDR3 is CASSPEGTTNEKLFF. CDR3 coding DNA: TGTGCCAGCAGCCCGGAGGGTACAACTAATGAAAAACTGTTTTTT.

This clonotype was seen ten or more times. The chain uses TRBV2 and TRBJ2-3; TRBD2 matches 7 bases. Germline lookup yields CDR1 SNHLY and CDR2 FYNNEI. The CDR3 is 15 amino acids. Trimming removed 3 bases from V and 0 bases from J; junction bases left unmatched: 3. Here the CDR3 DNA reads TGTGCCAGCAGTGACGGGGGGTACAGCACAGATACGCAGTATTTT. Amino acid sequence: CASSDGGYSTDTQYF.

About this clonotype: Given a much more abundant clone one base away, this may be a read error. The chain has TRBV9 and TRBJ2-7; D is possibly TRBD1 (5 bases). V gave up 0 bases and J gave up 6 bases, with 10 bases separating them. This CDR3 has 13 residues. CDR1 is SGDLS and CDR2 is YYNGEE in the germline V gene. The CDR3 DNA is TGTGCCAGCAGCGTAGGTCAGGGTCTCGAGCAGTACTTC. It encodes CASSVGQGLEQYF.

This clonotype was detected only a few times. The chain joins TRBV12-3 or TRBV12-4 to TRBJ2-1; D gene unclear. V lost 3 bases to trimming and J lost 8 bases, with 8 bases between them. CDR3 length: 12 residues. The DNA for the CDR3 is TGTGCCAGCAGTTTCGTCGCAGATGAGCAGTTCTTC. As protein: CASSFVADEQFF.

This clonotype has a handful of counts. For the CDR3, the DNA is TGTGCCAGCAGCCCCGGGACAGGGACTAATTCACCCCTCCACTTT. Residues: CASSPGTGTNSPLHF. This chain joins TRBV7-9 and TRBJ1-6, with 9 bases aligning to TRBD1. The CDR3 contains 15 residues. Unmatched junction bases numbered 5, after V lost 5 bases and J lost 6 bases. The V gene's germline CDR1 is SEHNR and CDR2 FQNEAQ (reference sequence).

This clonotype was seen a few times. V usage is TRBV27 and J usage is TRBJ2-7, with D tentatively TRBD2 (5 bases). V was pared by 0 bases and J by 2 bases, with 8 bases between. CDR1 MNHEY and CDR2 SMNVEV come from the germline V gene (reference sequence). This CDR3 has 14 residues. The CDR3 sequence is CASSLSGVPYEQYF. CDR3 nucleotides: TGTGCCAGCAGTTTATCCGGGGTCCCCTACGAGCAGTACTTC.

This clonotype appeared many times. The rearrangement uses TRBV7-8 and TRBJ2-1; D might be TRBD2 (5 bases). The germline CDR1 and CDR2 sequences are SGHVS and FQNEAQ. V shed 2 bases and J shed 2 bases, with 10 bases lying between them. The CDR3 covers 15 residues. CDR3 sequence reads: CASSLTPGTYNEQFF. In DNA, the CDR3 is TGTGCCAGCAGCTTAACACCCGGGACCTACAATGAGCAGTTCTTC.